The 10 T cell receptor beta chains below were found in one sample sequenced in a study of blood T cell repertoires in COVID-19. Generated by immunoSEQ multiplex PCR, the TCRdb table keeps only in-frame clones and is missing some. The sample consists of 40,000 to 45,000 clones, about 88% of them appearing once. Sequenced material: peripheral blood. These receptors were collected from a human donor in a cohort sampled during active COVID-19.

This clone was counted between two and nine times. This rearrangement joins TRBV4-2 to TRBJ1-2; unclear D gene. Between the trimmed V and J ends, which lost 4 bases and 4 bases, there was a span of 40 bases. This CDR3 is 23 amino acids long. The germline CDR1 and CDR2 sequences are LGHNA and YNFKEQ. CDR3 nucleotides: TGTGCCAGCAGCCCAAATTTGCTCGGACCGTCCACCTCGTTACAAGGAGGTTCCTATGGCTACACCTTC. This sequence encodes CASSPNLLGPSTSLQGGSYGYTF.

The V gene is TRBV4-1, the J gene TRBJ2-1; 8 bases agree with TRBD1. The CDR3 loop spans 17 amino acids. From germline, CDR1 is MGHRA and CDR2 YSYEKL. The junction had 13 bases not matched to a gene; V was cut back by 2 bases and J by 7 bases. The CDR3 here is CASSQLPPGRGQNEQFF. In DNA form, the CDR3 reads TGCGCCAGCAGCCAACTCCCCCCCGGCAGGGGGCAGAATGAGCAGTTCTTC.

V is TRBV6-1 and J is TRBJ1-1; 9 positions match TRBD1. Unmatched junction bases numbered 10, after V lost 4 bases and J lost 4 bases. The CDR3 loop spans 16 amino acids. Germline CDR1 MNHNS, CDR2 SASEGT. The CDR3 is CASSAGTGRWGTEAFF. CDR3 in DNA: TGTGCCAGCAGTGCCGGGACAGGGCGTTGGGGCACTGAAGCTTTCTTT.

CDR3 nucleotides: TGTGCCAGCTCACCTCGAGGACAGCCGGTAAACATTCAGTACTTC. Its protein product is CASSPRGQPVNIQYF. The V call is TRBV18, the J call TRBJ2-4; a weak D match, TRBD1 (6 bases). Germline CDR1 reads KGHSH; CDR2 reads LQKENI. V was cut by 3 bases and J by 6 bases, with 15 bases left in between. The CDR3 runs 15 residues.

The rearrangement links TRBV9 to TRBJ1-2, with 7 bases matching TRBD1. Looked up from germline, CDR1 is SGDLS and CDR2 is YYNGEE. The ends lost 0 bases at V and 4 bases at J; junction bases unmatched: 3. The CDR3 sequence is 14 residues long. CDR3 loop: CASSVAPGGYGYTF. DNA for the CDR3: TGTGCCAGCAGCGTAGCCCCAGGGGGCTATGGCTACACCTTC.

V is TRBV9 and J is TRBJ2-7; 7 bases are a match to TRBD2. Germline V CDR1 and CDR2: SGDLS, YYNGEE. V was pared by 0 bases and J by 6 bases, with 9 bases of the junction left unmatched. There are 15 residues in the CDR3. DNA for the CDR3: TGTGCCAGCAGCGTAGACGTGGGAGGGCCTCGCGAGCAGTACTTC. It specifies CASSVDVGGPREQYF.

This chain uses TRBV30 with TRBJ1-5; TRBD1 is a possible D gene (6 bases). The CDR3 has 14 residues. CDR1 and CDR2 (germline): GTSNPN, SVGIG (reference sequence). V was trimmed by 0 bases and J by 5 bases, leaving 11 bases between them. CDR3 region: CAWSVTGIYQPQHF. CDR3 nucleotides: TGTGCCTGGAGTGTTACAGGGATTTATCAGCCCCAGCATTTT.

The rearrangement uses TRBV19 and TRBJ2-5; 7 bases are a match to TRBD1. CDR3 length: 14 residues. V lost 6 bases and J lost 5; bases outside the gene matches: 9. The germline V gene has CDR1 LNHDA and CDR2 SQIVND (reference sequence). CDR3: CASSTRQGGETQYF. The CDR3 DNA reads as TGTGCCAGTAGCACTCGACAGGGCGGCGAGACCCAGTACTTC.

The chain employs TRBV7-9 and TRBJ2-1; possibly TRBD1 for D (6 bases). The V gene's germline CDR1 is SEHNR and CDR2 FQNEAQ (reference sequence). The CDR3 has 16 amino acids. The V and J ends lost 4 bases and 1 base respectively, with 14 bases between them. The CDR3 coding sequence is TGTGCCAGCAGCTCGCTACAGGGAGATTCCTACAATGAGCAGTTCTTC. It encodes CASSSLQGDSYNEQFF.

The chain is built from TRBV5-8 and TRBJ2-5, with D possibly being TRBD2 (6 bases). Trimming took 0 bases from V and 3 from J, leaving 9 bases between them. This CDR3 contains 14 residues. CDR1 is SGHTS and CDR2 is YDEGEE in the germline V gene. The CDR3 sequence is CASSLGLGEETQYF. The CDR3 nucleotides are TGTGCCAGCAGCTTGGGACTAGGGGAAGAGACCCAGTACTTC.